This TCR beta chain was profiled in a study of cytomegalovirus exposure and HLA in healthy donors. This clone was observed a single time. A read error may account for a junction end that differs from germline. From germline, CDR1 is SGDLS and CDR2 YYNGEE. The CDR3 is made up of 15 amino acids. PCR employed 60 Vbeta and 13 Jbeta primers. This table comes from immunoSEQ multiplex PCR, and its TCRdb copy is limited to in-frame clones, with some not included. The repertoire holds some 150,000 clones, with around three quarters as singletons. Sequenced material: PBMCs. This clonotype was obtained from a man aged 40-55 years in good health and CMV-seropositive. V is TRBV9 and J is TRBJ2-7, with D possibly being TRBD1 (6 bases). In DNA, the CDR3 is TGTGCCAGCAGCCCTCCGGGACACTTCTCCGACGAGCAGTACTTC. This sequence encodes CASSPPGHFSDEQYF. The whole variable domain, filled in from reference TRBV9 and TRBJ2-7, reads DSGVTQTPKHLITATGQRVTLRCSPRSGDLSVYWYQQSLDQGLQFLIQYYNGEERAKGNILERFSAQQFPDLHSELNLSSLELGDSALYFCASSPPGHFSDEQYFGPGTRLTVT.